The 24 T cell receptor beta chains below all came from one sample that was sequenced in a study of shared clonotypes between healthy human individuals. The repertoire was sequenced with immunoSEQ multiplex PCR; TCRdb's copy has only in-frame clones and lacks some. The sample lists approximately 1,500,000 clones; roughly 96% were seen once. Sequenced: naive CD4+ T cells sorted from blood. As for subset: CD45RA+ positively selected. Receptors were obtained from a man aged 25 to 45 in good health.

The chain carries TRBV5-6 and TRBJ2-5, with TRBD1 identical over 7 bases. The CDR3 extends over 11 amino acids. After removal of 2 bases from V and 14 bases from J, the junction contained 6 bases not matched to a gene. Per the germline V gene, CDR1 is SGHDT and CDR2 is YYEEEE. The CDR3 protein is CASSFLGTVYF. The CDR3 region has the DNA TGTGCCAGCAGCTTCCTCGGGACAGTATACTTC.

This chain connects TRBV7-2 to TRBJ1-3; D remains ambiguous. CDR1 and CDR2 (germline): SGHTA, FQGNSA. This CDR3 spans 13 amino acids. The germline V and J ends were trimmed by 3 bases and 6 bases, with 9 bases remaining between them. CDR3 protein: CASSFFQENTIYF. The CDR3 bases are TGTGCCAGCAGCTTTTTCCAGGAAAACACCATATATTTT.

The V and J genes are TRBV6-6 and TRBJ2-1; D gene ambiguous. Per the germline V gene, CDR1 is MNHNY and CDR2 is SVGAGI (reference sequence). The germline V and J ends were trimmed by 4 bases and 5 bases, with 15 bases remaining between them. The CDR3 length is 15 residues. The CDR3 nucleotides read TGTGCCAGCAGTTCTACCTCGACCTACCACAATGAGCAGTTCTTC. It is translated as CASSSTSTYHNEQFF.

This clone was picked up many times. The sample carries other DNA sequences with the same CDR3. The chain uses TRBV9 and TRBJ2-3, with D uncertain. Germline CDR1 SGDLS, CDR2 YYNGEE. The ends were cut back, 0 bases at V and 4 bases at J, with 3 bases in the middle. The CDR3 loop spans 12 amino acids. CDR3 sequence reads: CASSVGSDTQYF. In nucleotides, the CDR3 is TGTGCCAGCAGCGTAGGGTCAGATACGCAGTATTTT.

The chain couples TRBV19 to TRBJ2-1; perhaps D is TRBD1 or TRBD2 (5 bases each). V lost 1 base and J 10 bases, leaving 14 bases between the germline ends. The CDR3 sequence is 14 residues long. CDR1 and CDR2 from the germline V gene are LNHDA and SQIVND (reference sequence). The CDR3 region has the DNA TGTGCCAGTAGTATAGTTAGGGGAAGGGAGGAGCAGTTCTTC. Residues: CASSIVRGREEQFF.

The chain employs TRBV7-2 and TRBJ2-2; 12 bases match TRBD2. Per germline, CDR1 SGHTA and CDR2 FQGNSA. The CDR3 spans 19 residues. Losses at the gene ends were 3 bases for V and 0 bases for J; bases not matched to a gene: 8. DNA for the CDR3: TGTGCCAGCAGCTTTCCCCGGACTAGCGGGGCTTCGAACACCGGGGAGCTGTTTTTT. It encodes CASSFPRTSGASNTGELFF.

V gene TRBV5-1 combines with J gene TRBJ1-1; the D is unclear. The V end was cut by 6 bases, the J end by 0 bases, with 12 bases between. CDR1 and CDR2 from the germline V gene are SGHRS and YFSETQ. The CDR3 has 14 amino acids. CDR3 protein: CASKGDTMNTEAFF. CDR3 coding DNA: TGCGCCAGCAAGGGCGATACAATGAACACTGAAGCTTTCTTT.

The chain has TRBV28 and TRBJ1-2, with D uncertain. Germline V lookup: CDR1 MDHEN, CDR2 SYDVKM. There are 14 residues in the CDR3. V was clipped by 4 bases and J by 5 bases, with 14 bases between them. This CDR3 is CASSSDASRYGYTF. The CDR3 coding sequence is TGTGCCAGCAGTTCCGACGCATCTAGGTATGGCTACACCTTC.

The gene calls are TRBV19 and TRBJ2-3; 12 positions match TRBD1. The CDR3 loop spans 13 amino acids. J gave up 6 bases and V 9 bases, and 4 bases lay outside the gene matches. The germline V gene has CDR1 LNHDA and CDR2 SQIVND (reference sequence). The chain's CDR3 is CASGGQGADTQYF. CDR3 DNA sequence: TGTGCCAGCGGGGGACAGGGGGCTGATACGCAGTATTTT.

This chain connects TRBV27 to TRBJ2-1; TRBD2 might be the D (6 bases). Trimming stripped 6 bases from V and 4 bases from J, with 31 bases between. Germline values: CDR1 MNHEY, CDR2 SMNVEV (reference sequence). The CDR3 spans 20 residues. For the CDR3, the DNA is TGTGCCAGCAGCTCCCTCGGGGGTCTGTCTGGAGCGGGCAAATACAATGAGCAGTTCTTC. Translated: CASSSLGGLSGAGKYNEQFF.

This clone has just one count. The chain links TRBV27 to TRBJ2-3, with D possibly TRBD1 on 6 matching bases. The CDR3 is 16 residues long. Trimming stripped 6 bases from V and 3 bases from J, with 19 bases between. Looked up from germline, CDR1 is MNHEY and CDR2 is SMNVEV (reference sequence). CDR3 DNA sequence: TGTGCCAGCAGCCCCCGCAGGGGAGTGGGGACAGATACGCAGTATTTT. Translated: CASSPRRGVGTDTQYF.

The chain employs TRBV28 and TRBJ1-2; 8 positions agree with TRBD1. V lost 2 bases and J lost 4; bases outside the gene matches: 3. This CDR3 contains 14 residues. Germline CDR1 is MDHEN and CDR2 is SYDVKM. This CDR3 is CASSLQGAGYGYTF. The CDR3 DNA is TGTGCCAGCAGTTTACAGGGGGCGGGCTATGGCTACACCTTC.

The chain carries TRBV7-9 and TRBJ2-5, with D uncertain. In germline, CDR1 is SEHNR, CDR2 FQNEAQ (reference sequence). The CDR3 totals 14 residues. V dropped 1 base and J dropped 2 bases, with 8 bases sitting between them. The CDR3 spells CASSLDTRQETQYF. As DNA, the CDR3 is TGTGCCAGCAGCTTAGACACTCGACAAGAGACCCAGTACTTC.

This chain connects TRBV27 to TRBJ2-7; D may be TRBD1 (6 bases). The germline gives CDR1 MNHEY, CDR2 SMNVEV (reference sequence). Trimming took 11 bases from V and 5 from J, leaving 16 bases between them. The CDR3 spans 12 residues. CDR3 residues: CALSVGGNEQYF. CDR3 sequence (DNA): TGTGCCCTTTCGGTAGGGGGAAACGAGCAGTACTTC.

The genes are TRBV7-2 and TRBJ2-7, with 8 positions matching TRBD2. CDR3 length: 12 amino acids. V trimming: 5 bases; J trimming: 5 bases; junction bases outside the gene matches: 2. From germline, CDR1 is SGHTA and CDR2 FQGNSA. CDR3 protein: CASSRTSHEQYF. CDR3 bases: TGTGCCAGCAGCCGGACTAGCCACGAGCAGTACTTC.

This clone was seen once. The same CDR3 is also encoded by other DNA sequences in this sample. The CDR3 DNA is TGTGCCATCTCCTCAGGCTCAGATACGCAGTATTTT. Translated, it gives CAISSGSDTQYF. The V gene is TRBV10-3, the J gene TRBJ2-3; D uncertain. The CDR3 runs to 12 residues. V was pared by 8 bases and J by 4 bases, with 10 bases between. Germline lookup yields CDR1 ENHRY and CDR2 SYGVKD.

The chain recombines TRBV6-1 with TRBJ2-1; tentative D call: TRBD1 (6 bases). CDR3 size: 13 residues. Germline V lookup: CDR1 MNHNS, CDR2 SASEGT. V lost 0 bases and J lost 10, with 10 bases in between. Written as DNA, the CDR3 is TGTGCCAGCAGTGAAGCTCAGGGGCGGGAGCAGTTCTTC. Its protein is CASSEAQGREQFF.

The CDR3 sequence is CASIPDRDRQPQHF. CDR3 coding DNA: TGTGCCAGCATCCCGGACAGGGATAGACAGCCCCAGCATTTT. This chain uses TRBV27 with TRBJ1-5; 8 bases fit TRBD1. The CDR3 runs to 14 residues. V gave up 7 bases and J gave up 7 bases; unmatched junction bases: 9. Germline V gene sequence: CDR1 MNHEY, CDR2 SMNVEV (reference sequence).

The rearrangement joins TRBV5-1 to TRBJ2-3, with 8 bases matching TRBD2. The germline V gene encodes CDR1 SGHRS and CDR2 YFSETQ. V was clipped by 1 base and J by 0 bases; unmatched bases: 4. The CDR3 runs 16 residues. The CDR3 is CASSLPLAGSTDTQYF. The CDR3 nucleotides read TGCGCCAGCAGCTTGCCTCTAGCGGGCAGCACAGATACGCAGTATTTT.

The chain couples TRBV5-4 to TRBJ2-1; D is uncertain. The V end was cut by 6 bases, the J end by 7 bases, with 14 bases between. The germline gives CDR1 SGHNT, CDR2 YYREEE (reference sequence). This CDR3 region has 13 residues. This CDR3 is CASTFTGENEQFF. DNA of the CDR3: TGTGCCAGCACCTTTACCGGAGAGAATGAGCAGTTCTTC.

The chain uses TRBV7-9 and TRBJ2-1, with 7 bases lining up with TRBD2. Germline loops: CDR1 SEHNR, CDR2 FQNEAQ (reference sequence). The CDR3 is 15 amino acids. J lost 1 base, V lost 5 bases, and 5 bases had no gene match. CDR3: CASSPFSGSYNEQFF. The CDR3 DNA sequence: TGTGCCAGCAGCCCATTTAGCGGGTCCTACAATGAGCAGTTCTTC.

CDR3 bases: TGCGCCAGCAGCTTGGGGGGGACGCCTTACAATGAGCAGTTCTTC. This translates into CASSLGGTPYNEQFF. This rearrangement joins TRBV5-1 to TRBJ2-1, with D tentatively TRBD1 or TRBD2 (5 bases each). Germline CDR1 and CDR2: SGHRS and YFSETQ. Trimming took off 0 bases at V and 4 bases at J, with 11 bases between the two ends. The CDR3 contains 15 residues.

The rearrangement joins TRBV2 to TRBJ2-1; D might be TRBD2 (5 bases). The germline V gene encodes CDR1 SNHLY and CDR2 FYNNEI. The V gene lost 6 bases and the J gene lost 2 bases, with 11 bases spanning the gap. The CDR3 totals 14 residues. CDR3 bases: TGTGCCAGCAGGGCGGGTGGAGCCTACAATGAGCAGTTCTTC. Translating it yields CASRAGGAYNEQFF.

This chain connects TRBV6-5 to TRBJ2-5, with no clear D. With 0 bases removed from V and 4 bases from J, the gap between germline ends came to 15 bases. Germline assignment: CDR1 MNHEY and CDR2 SVGAGI. The CDR3 sequence is 16 residues long. CDR3 sequence reads: CASSYSGLDYGETQYF. The CDR3 DNA is TGTGCCAGCAGTTACTCCGGTCTCGATTACGGAGAGACCCAGTACTTC.